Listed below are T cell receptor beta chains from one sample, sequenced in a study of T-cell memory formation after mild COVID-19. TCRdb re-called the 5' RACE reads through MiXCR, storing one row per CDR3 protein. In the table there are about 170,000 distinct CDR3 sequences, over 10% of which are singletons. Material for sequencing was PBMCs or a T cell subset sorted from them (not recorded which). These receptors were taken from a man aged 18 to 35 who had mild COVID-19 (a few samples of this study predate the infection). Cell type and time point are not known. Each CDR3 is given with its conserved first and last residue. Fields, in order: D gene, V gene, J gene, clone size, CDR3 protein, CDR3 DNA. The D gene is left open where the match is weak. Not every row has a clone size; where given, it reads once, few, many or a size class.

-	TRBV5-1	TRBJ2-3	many	CASSLERTSTDTQYF	TGCGCCAGCAGCCTCGAGCGCACCAGCACAGATACGCAGTATTTT
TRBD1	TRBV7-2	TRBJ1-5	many	CASSLGQGDNQPQHF	TGTGCCAGCAGCCTTGGACAGGGTGACAATCAGCCCCAGCATTTT
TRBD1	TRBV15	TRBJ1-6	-	CATSRAGDRIYNSPLHF	TGTGCCACCAGCAGAGCTGGGGACAGGATTTATAATTCACCCCTCCACTTT
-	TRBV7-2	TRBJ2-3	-	CASSLFSGVLGDTQYF	TGTGCCAGCAGCTTATTCTCTGGGGTTCTAGGAGATACGCAGTATTTT
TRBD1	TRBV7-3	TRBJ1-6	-	CASSTGQDRPLHF	TGTGCCAGCAGCACAGGACAGGATAGGCCCCTCCACTTT
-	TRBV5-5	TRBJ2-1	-	CACSTGQGWHEQFF	TGTGCCTGCAGCACCGGACAAGGTTGGCATGAGCAGTTCTTC
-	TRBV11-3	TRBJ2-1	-	CASSRPPRGEQFF	TGTGCCAGCAGCCGGCCTCCCCGTGGGGAGCAGTTCTTC
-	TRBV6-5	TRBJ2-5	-	CASSRTDQETQYF	TGTGCCAGCAGCCGGACGGACCAAGAGACCCAGTACTTC
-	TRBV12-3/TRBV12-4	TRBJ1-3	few	CASIWGSGSGNTIYF	TGTGCCAGCATTTGGGGCTCCGGCTCTGGAAACACCATATATTTT
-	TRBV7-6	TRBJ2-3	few	CASSLEGGGDTQYF	TGTGCCAGCAGCTTAGAGGGGGGCGGAGATACGCAGTATTTT
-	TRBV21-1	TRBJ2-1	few	CASSKRSKDLVFF	TGTGCCAGCAGCAAAAGGTCTAAGGACCTCGTTTTCTTC
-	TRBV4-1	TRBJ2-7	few	CASSRRDPREQYF	TGCGCCAGCAGCCGTCGGGATCCTAGGGAGCAGTACTTC
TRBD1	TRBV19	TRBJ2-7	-	CASSTGQGITYEQYF	TGTGCCAGTAGTACTGGACAGGGGATCACCTACGAGCAGTACTTC
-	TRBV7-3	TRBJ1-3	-	CASSLQTGDTIYF	TGTGCCAGCAGCCTCCAGACAGGAGACACCATATATTTT
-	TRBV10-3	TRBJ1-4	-	CAISEVQGGEKLFF	TGTGCCATCAGTGAGGTCCAGGGCGGTGAAAAACTGTTTTTT
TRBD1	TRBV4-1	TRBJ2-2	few	CASSRRGRQGAASGELFF	TGCGCCAGCAGCCGACGGGGGCGGCAGGGGGCAGCTTCCGGGGAGCTGTTTTTT
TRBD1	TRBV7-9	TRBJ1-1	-	CASIWRGLHTEAFF	TGTGCCAGCATCTGGAGGGGGCTCCACACTGAAGCTTTCTTT
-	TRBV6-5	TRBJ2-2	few	CASRTDRNTGELFF	TGTGCCAGCAGGACAGACAGGAACACCGGGGAGCTGTTTTTT
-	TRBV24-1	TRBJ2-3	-	CATSDEPTDTQYF	TGTGCCACCAGTGATGAACCCACAGATACGCAGTATTTT
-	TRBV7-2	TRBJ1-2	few	CASNGRIPYGYTF	TGTGCCAGCAATGGGCGGATACCCTATGGCTACACCTTC
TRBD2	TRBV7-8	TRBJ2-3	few	CASSSRGRGDDTQYF	TGTGCCAGCAGCTCTCGGGGGCGGGGGGATGATACGCAGTATTTT
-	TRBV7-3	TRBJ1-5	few	CASSLVSRAQHF	TGTGCCAGCAGCTTAGTGTCCAGGGCCCAGCATTTT
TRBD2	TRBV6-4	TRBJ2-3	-	CASRPGLASDTQYF	TGTGCCAGCAGGCCGGGACTAGCTAGCGATACGCAGTATTTT
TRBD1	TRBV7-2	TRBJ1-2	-	CASSPGQGCTF	TGTGCCAGCAGCCCCGGACAGGGGTGCACCTTC
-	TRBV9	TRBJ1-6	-	CASSVGWGADSPLHF	TGTGCCAGCAGCGTTGGTTGGGGGGCGGATTCACCCCTCCACTTT
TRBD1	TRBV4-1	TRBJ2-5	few	CASSQGDREETQYF	TGCGCCAGCAGCCAAGGGGACAGGGAAGAGACCCAGTACTTC
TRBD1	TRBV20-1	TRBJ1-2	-	CSARAGTGGFGYTF	TGCAGTGCTAGGGCCGGGACAGGGGGCTTTGGCTACACCTTC
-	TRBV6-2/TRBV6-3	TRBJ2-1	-	CASTRRPYNEQFF	TGTGCCAGCACCAGGAGACCTTACAATGAGCAGTTCTTC
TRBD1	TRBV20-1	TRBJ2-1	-	CSARDQGGPYNEQFF	TGCAGTGCTAGAGATCAAGGGGGCCCGTACAATGAGCAGTTCTTC
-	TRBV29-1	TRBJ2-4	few	CSVVLGTKNIQYF	TGCAGCGTTGTTCTAGGGACCAAAAACATTCAGTACTTC
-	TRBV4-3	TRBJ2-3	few	CASSQDARAWPDTQYF	TGCGCCAGCAGCCAAGATGCCCGGGCTTGGCCAGATACGCAGTATTTT
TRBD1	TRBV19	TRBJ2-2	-	CASSTRDRARELFF	TGTGCCAGTAGTACCCGGGACAGGGCCAGGGAGCTGTTTTTT
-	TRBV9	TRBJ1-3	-	CASSVHTPHSGSGNTIYF	TGTGCCAGCAGCGTCCACACCCCCCACAGCGGATCTGGAAACACCATATATTTT
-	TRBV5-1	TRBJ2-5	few	CASSPLPGETQYF	TGCGCCAGCAGCCCGCTACCTGGTGAGACCCAGTACTTC
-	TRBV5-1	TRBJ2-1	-	CASSADRINEQFF	TGCGCCAGCAGCGCGGACAGAATTAATGAGCAGTTCTTC
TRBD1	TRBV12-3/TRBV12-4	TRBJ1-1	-	CASTQLTGGRHTEAFF	TGTGCCAGCACCCAACTGACAGGGGGCCGGCACACTGAAGCTTTCTTT
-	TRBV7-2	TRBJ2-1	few	CASSLNQPIGYNEQFF	TGTGCCAGCAGCTTAAATCAGCCGATCGGATACAATGAGCAGTTCTTC